The 23 T cell receptor beta chains below were found in one sample sequenced in a study of T cell responses to AZD1222 COVID-19 vaccine. Only in-frame clones appear in the TCRdb table, and some are missing; sequencing was by immunoSEQ multiplex PCR. The sample includes approximately 160,000 clones, approximately 93% seen only once; the top ten take about 0.9%. Sequencing was performed on peripheral blood, taken on day 0 of AZD1222 vaccination. These receptors all stem from an adult in good health.

The chain recombines TRBV29-1 with TRBJ2-1, with 10 bases aligning to TRBD1. Per germline, CDR1 SQVTM and CDR2 ANQGSEA. V lost 6 bases and J lost 3; bases outside the gene matches: 8. This CDR3 is 15 amino acids long. This CDR3 is CSVSSGTGDYNEQFF. In DNA, the CDR3 is TGCAGCGTCTCCTCCGGGACAGGGGACTACAATGAGCAGTTCTTC.

The gene calls are TRBV7-6 and TRBJ1-2, with D unresolved. V lost 4 bases and J lost 1, with 10 bases in between. From germline, CDR1 is SGHVS and CDR2 FNYEAQ. This CDR3 spans 14 amino acids. The CDR3 sequence: CASSSYGVNYGYTF. CDR3 sequence (DNA): TGTGCCAGCAGCTCTTATGGAGTTAACTATGGCTACACCTTC.

The chain links TRBV12-3 or TRBV12-4 to TRBJ1-1; D might be TRBD1 (5 bases). The CDR3 totals 13 residues. V lost 2 bases to trimming and J lost 3 bases, with 7 bases between them. In DNA, the CDR3 is TGTGCCAGCAGTTTACGGGGGGACACTGAAGCTTTCTTT. Protein sequence: CASSLRGDTEAFF.

The sample holds one count of this clone. V and J are TRBV2 and TRBJ2-5; TRBD2 agrees at 8 bases. There are 14 residues in the CDR3. The germline CDR1 and CDR2 sequences are SNHLY and FYNNEI. Losses at the gene ends were 4 bases for V and 4 bases for J; bases not matched to a gene: 5. DNA of the CDR3: TGTGCCAGCAGTGTGCGGGGGGAGGGAGAGACCCAGTACTTC. Its translation: CASSVRGEGETQYF. Based on the CDR3 plus reference TRBV2 and TRBJ2-5, the full variable domain is EPEVTQTPSHQVTQMGQEVILRCVPISNHLYFYWYRQILGQKVEFLVSFYNNEISEKSEIFDDQFSVERPDGSNFTLKIRSTKLEDSAMYFCASSVRGEGETQYFGPGTRLLVL.

The gene calls are TRBV5-5 and TRBJ1-2, with 10 bases identical to TRBD1. CDR3 length equals 12 residues. The J segment lost 10 bases and the V segment lost 3 bases, leaving 3 bases of the junction unmatched. The V gene's germline CDR1 is SGHKS and CDR2 YYEKEE (reference sequence). CDR3 DNA: TGTGCCAGCAGCTGGACAGGGGGATCCTACACCTTC. Translated: CASSWTGGSYTF.

The chain is built from TRBV5-5 and TRBJ1-5; 9 bases are shared with TRBD1. The V and J ends lost 1 base and 6 bases, in that order; junction bases with no gene match: 5. Germline V CDR1 and CDR2: SGHKS, YYEKEE (reference sequence). The CDR3 is 15 residues long. DNA of the CDR3: TGTGCCAGCAGCTTGACCGGGACAGGGTTTCAGCCCCAGCATTTT. Protein product: CASSLTGTGFQPQHF.

This chain connects TRBV7-9 to TRBJ1-2; 8 bases agree with TRBD1. The V segment lost 5 bases and the J segment 4 bases; nucleotides outside the gene matches: 6. CDR1 is SEHNR, CDR2 FQNEAQ, per germline (reference sequence). The CDR3 length is 14 residues. The CDR3 nucleotides read TGTGCCAGCAGCGTAGGACAGGGAGTCTATGGCTACACCTTC. The encoded protein is CASSVGQGVYGYTF.

This chain connects TRBV9 to TRBJ2-5, with D possibly TRBD2 on 6 matching bases. V was trimmed by 3 bases and J by 1 base, leaving 13 bases between them. The CDR3 is made up of 15 amino acids. The V gene's germline CDR1 is SGDLS and CDR2 YYNGEE. CDR3 loop: CASSEGTGIQETQYF. The DNA of the CDR3 is TGTGCCAGCAGCGAGGGGACTGGGATCCAAGAGACCCAGTACTTC.

The chain employs TRBV6-6 and TRBJ1-5; TRBD1 matches 7 bases. The CDR3 is 13 amino acids. The V and J ends lost 5 bases and 9 bases, in that order; junction bases with no gene match: 7. The V gene's germline CDR1 is MNHNY and CDR2 SVGAGI (reference sequence). CDR3 bases: TGTGCCAGCAGTCCCACAGGGGTCCCGCCCCAGCATTTT. Translation gives CASSPTGVPPQHF.

V gene TRBV7-3 combines with J gene TRBJ2-7; D might be TRBD1 (5 bases). Germline V gene lookup returns CDR1 SGHTA and CDR2 FQGTGA. V shed 2 bases and J shed 5 bases, with 13 bases lying between them. The CDR3 consists of 14 residues. The CDR3 coding sequence is TGTGCCAGCAGCTTAGCAGGGCCGGAAGACGAGCAGTACTTC. Translation gives CASSLAGPEDEQYF. Supplemented by reference TRBV7-3 and TRBJ2-7, the full variable domain reads GAGVSQTPSNKVTEKGKYVELRCDPISGHTALYWYRQSLGQGPEFLIYFQGTGAADDSGLPNDRFFAVRPEGSVSTLKIQRTERGDSAVYLCASSLAGPEDEQYFGPGTRLTVT.

The V gene is TRBV5-1, the J gene TRBJ2-7; D is unresolved. The V end lost 4 bases, the J end lost 0 bases, and 8 bases lay between the germline ends. Germline loops: CDR1 SGHRS, CDR2 YFSETQ. The CDR3 loop spans 13 amino acids. Written as DNA, the CDR3 is TGCGCCAGCAGCCGTGGCAGCTCCTACGAGCAGTACTTC. Encoded protein: CASSRGSSYEQYF.

This chain links TRBV2 with TRBJ1-4; D is unclear. In germline, CDR1 is SNHLY, CDR2 FYNNEI. The CDR3 length is 11 residues. V was trimmed by 8 bases and J by 9 bases, leaving 10 bases between them. In DNA form, the CDR3 reads TGTGCCAGCTCCCCGAGGCAAAAACTGTTTTTT. It translates to CASSPRQKLFF.

This clone appeared once. The chain has TRBV6-5 and TRBJ1-5, with 8 bases matching TRBD1. Germline CDR1 is MNHEY and CDR2 is SVGAGI. The J segment lost 6 bases and the V segment lost 6 bases, leaving 7 bases of the junction unmatched. This CDR3 is 14 amino acids long. The CDR3 here is CASRTGVSGQPQHF. CDR3 nucleotide sequence: TGTGCCAGCAGGACAGGGGTGAGTGGTCAGCCCCAGCATTTT.

The V and J genes are TRBV11-3 and TRBJ2-1, with TRBD1 identical over 7 bases. In germline, CDR1 is SGHNT, CDR2 YENEEA. This CDR3 spans 13 amino acids. Losses at the gene ends were 4 bases for V and 10 bases for J; bases not matched to a gene: 7. CDR3 protein: CASSSEGTVEQFF. The CDR3 DNA sequence: TGTGCCAGCAGCTCAGAAGGGACAGTAGAGCAGTTCTTC.

The rearrangement links TRBV7-9 to TRBJ2-7, with 9 bases that match TRBD2. This CDR3 contains 18 residues. Germline trimming cut 1 base from V and 5 bases from J; bases unmatched to any gene: 15. Per germline, CDR1 SEHNR and CDR2 FQNEAQ (reference sequence). In DNA, the CDR3 is TGTGCCAGCAGCTTAGGATGGTTAGCGGGGGCCCGCCGGCACGAGCAGTACTTC. Translation gives CASSLGWLAGARRHEQYF. Using reference TRBV7-9 and TRBJ2-7 for the parts outside the CDR3, the full variable domain is DTGVSQNPRHKITKRGQNVTFRCDPISEHNRLYWYRQTLGQGPEFLTYFQNEAQLEKSRLLSDRFSAERPKGSFSTLEIQRTEQGDSAMYLCASSLGWLAGARRHEQYFGPGTRLTVT.

This chain joins TRBV6-5 and TRBJ1-6, with TRBD1 matching 7 bases. The CDR3 runs 15 residues. With 0 bases clipped from V and 10 bases from J, the junction kept 6 bases outside the gene matches. Germline V gives CDR1 MNHEY, CDR2 SVGAGI. Written as DNA, the CDR3 is TGTGCCAGCAGTTACTCGATTGACAGGGAGTCACCCCTCCACTTT. Translation gives CASSYSIDRESPLHF.

The chain employs TRBV6-5 and TRBJ1-1; a possible D gene is TRBD1 (6 bases). CDR1 MNHEY and CDR2 SVGAGI come from the germline V gene. This CDR3 has 14 residues. V shed 4 bases and J shed 3 bases, with 12 bases lying between them. The CDR3 DNA follows: TGTGCCAGCAGTTTTACAGGGTTTGACACTGAAGCTTTCTTT. This sequence encodes CASSFTGFDTEAFF.

The rearrangement uses TRBV4-1 and TRBJ1-1; 11 bases are shared with TRBD1. Germline V gene lookup returns CDR1 MGHRA and CDR2 YSYEKL. After removal of 3 bases from V and 11 bases from J, the junction contained 11 bases not matched to a gene. The CDR3 covers 15 residues. The CDR3 bases are TGCGCCAGCAGCCACGGACAGGGGGCGAGAGTGGATGCTTTCTTT. Translated, it gives CASSHGQGARVDAFF.

The V and J genes are TRBV7-3 and TRBJ2-5; 8 positions agree with TRBD2. The CDR3 length is 17 residues. CDR1 SGHTA and CDR2 FQGTGA come from the germline V gene. With 5 bases clipped from V and 4 bases from J, the junction kept 15 bases outside the gene matches. CDR3 region: CASSLGGAAGAGETQYF. The CDR3 nucleotides read TGTGCCAGCAGCCTAGGTGGGGCAGCGGGGGCGGGAGAGACCCAGTACTTC.

The chain combines TRBV5-4 with TRBJ1-1; 10 bases line up with TRBD1. Per the germline V gene, CDR1 is SGHNT and CDR2 is YYREEE (reference sequence). The CDR3 is made up of 16 amino acids. Trimming removed 4 bases from V and 0 bases from J; junction bases left unmatched: 6. The CDR3 reads CASSPGQGKLNTEAFF. For the CDR3, the DNA is TGTGCCAGCAGCCCGGGACAGGGGAAATTGAACACTGAAGCTTTCTTT.

The chain has TRBV6-2 or TRBV6-3 and TRBJ2-1; the D gene is possibly TRBD2 (6 bases). With 6 bases removed from V and 0 bases from J, the gap between germline ends came to 18 bases. CDR3 size: 17 residues. CDR1 is MNHEY, CDR2 SVGEGT, per germline. The CDR3 DNA reads as TGTGCCAGCAGCACTTTCCGGGGGAAAAGCTCCTACAATGAGCAGTTCTTC. Protein: CASSTFRGKSSYNEQFF.

This chain links TRBV5-4 with TRBJ2-3, with D unresolved. The germline V gene has CDR1 SGHNT and CDR2 YYREEE (reference sequence). The CDR3 totals 14 residues. Trimming pared 0 bases from V and 2 bases from J, leaving 7 bases between. CDR3 residues: CASSLVGYTDTQYF. DNA for the CDR3: TGTGCCAGCAGCTTGGTAGGCTACACAGATACGCAGTATTTT.

The J gene is TRBJ2-2, the V gene TRBV25-1; D is uncertain. Germline V gives CDR1 MGHDK, CDR2 SYGVNS. Trimming removed 6 bases from V and 1 base from J, with 3 bases in between. The CDR3 spans 12 residues. CDR3 in amino acids: CASRENTGELFF. Here the CDR3 DNA reads TGTGCCAGCAGGGAGAACACCGGGGAGCTGTTTTTT.